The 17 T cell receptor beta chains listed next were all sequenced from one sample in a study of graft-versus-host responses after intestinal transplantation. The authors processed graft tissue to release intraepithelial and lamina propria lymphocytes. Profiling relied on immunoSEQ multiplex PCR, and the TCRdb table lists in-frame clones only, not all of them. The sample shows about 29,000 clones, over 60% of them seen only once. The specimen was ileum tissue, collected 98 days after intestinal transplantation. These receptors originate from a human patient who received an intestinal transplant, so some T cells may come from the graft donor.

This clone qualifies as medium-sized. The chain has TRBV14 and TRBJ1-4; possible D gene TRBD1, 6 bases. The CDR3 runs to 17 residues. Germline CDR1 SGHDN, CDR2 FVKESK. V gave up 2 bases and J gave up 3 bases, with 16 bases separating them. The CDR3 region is CASSQKRGATSNEKLFF. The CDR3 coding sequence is TGTGCCAGCAGCCAAAAGAGGGGGGCGACTTCTAATGAAAAACTGTTTTTT.

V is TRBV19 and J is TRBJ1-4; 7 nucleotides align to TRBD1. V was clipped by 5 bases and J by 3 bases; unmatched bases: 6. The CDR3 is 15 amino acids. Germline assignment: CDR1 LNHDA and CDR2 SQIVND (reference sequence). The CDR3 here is CASSPRQGANEKLFF. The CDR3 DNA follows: TGTGCCAGTAGTCCCAGACAGGGCGCTAATGAAAAACTGTTTTTT.

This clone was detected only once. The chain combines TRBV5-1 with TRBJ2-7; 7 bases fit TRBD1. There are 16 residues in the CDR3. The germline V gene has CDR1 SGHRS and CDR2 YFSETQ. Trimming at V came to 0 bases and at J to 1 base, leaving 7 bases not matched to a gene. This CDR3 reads CASSLDGQVVSYEQYF. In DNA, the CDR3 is TGCGCCAGCAGCTTGGATGGACAGGTAGTTTCCTACGAGCAGTACTTC.

The chain's CDR3 is CASSLVGQGSLLRQYF. CDR3 bases: TGTGCCAGCAGCTTAGTAGGGCAAGGGTCCCTTCTGCGGCAGTACTTC. The chain has TRBV7-8 and TRBJ2-7; D unclear. Trimming stripped 1 base from V and 9 bases from J, with 22 bases between. Germline lookup yields CDR1 SGHVS and CDR2 FQNEAQ. The CDR3 is 16 amino acids.

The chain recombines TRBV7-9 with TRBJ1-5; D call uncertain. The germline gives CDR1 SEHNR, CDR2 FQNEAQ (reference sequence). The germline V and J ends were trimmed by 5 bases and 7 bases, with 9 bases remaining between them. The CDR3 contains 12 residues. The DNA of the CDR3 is TGTGCCAGCAGCCGGACGGGGCAGCCCCAGCATTTT. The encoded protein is CASSRTGQPQHF.

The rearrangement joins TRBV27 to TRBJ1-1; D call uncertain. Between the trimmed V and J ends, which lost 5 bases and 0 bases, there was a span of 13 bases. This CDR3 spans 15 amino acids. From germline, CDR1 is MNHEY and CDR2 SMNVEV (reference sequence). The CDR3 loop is CASSVDREMNTEAFF. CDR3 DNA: TGTGCCAGCAGTGTGGACCGGGAAATGAACACTGAAGCTTTCTTT.

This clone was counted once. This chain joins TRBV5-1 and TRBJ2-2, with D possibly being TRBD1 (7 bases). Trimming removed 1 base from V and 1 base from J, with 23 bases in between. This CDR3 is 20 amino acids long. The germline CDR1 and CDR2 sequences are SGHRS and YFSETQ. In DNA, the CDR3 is TGCGCCAGCAGCTTGACAGGGGTCCTAGCGACTTACCGGAACACCGGGGAGCTGTTTTTT. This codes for CASSLTGVLATYRNTGELFF. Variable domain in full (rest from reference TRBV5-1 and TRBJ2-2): KAGVTQTPRYLIKTRGQQVTLSCSPISGHRSVSWYQQTPGQGLQFLFEYFSETQRNKGNFPGRFSGRQFSNSRSEMNVSTLELGDSALYLCASSLTGVLATYRNTGELFFGEGSRLTVL.

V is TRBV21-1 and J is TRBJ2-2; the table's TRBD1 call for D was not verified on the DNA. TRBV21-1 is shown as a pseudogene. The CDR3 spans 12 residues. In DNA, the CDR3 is TGTGCCAGCAGTAACAGGGGATGTGGGCTGTTTTTT. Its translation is CASSNRGCGLFF.

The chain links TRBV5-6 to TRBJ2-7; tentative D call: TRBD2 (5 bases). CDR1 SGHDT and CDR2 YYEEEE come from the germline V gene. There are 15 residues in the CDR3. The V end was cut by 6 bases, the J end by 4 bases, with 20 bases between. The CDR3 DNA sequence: TGTGCCAGCATTCCAACGTGGACTTGGGTATACGAGCAGTACTTC. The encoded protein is CASIPTWTWVYEQYF. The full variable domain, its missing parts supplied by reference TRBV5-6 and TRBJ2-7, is DAGVTQSPTHLIKTRGQQVTLRCSPKSGHDTVSWYQQALGQGPQFIFQYYEEEERQRGNFPDRFSGHQFPNYSSELNVNALLLGDSALYLCASIPTWTWVYEQYFGPGTRLTVT.

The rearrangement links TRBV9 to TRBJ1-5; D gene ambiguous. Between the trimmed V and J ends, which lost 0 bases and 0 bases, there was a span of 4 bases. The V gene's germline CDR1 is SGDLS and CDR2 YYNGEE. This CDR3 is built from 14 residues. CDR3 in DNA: TGTGCCAGCAGCGTAGGGAGTAGCAATCAGCCCCAGCATTTT. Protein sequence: CASSVGSSNQPQHF.

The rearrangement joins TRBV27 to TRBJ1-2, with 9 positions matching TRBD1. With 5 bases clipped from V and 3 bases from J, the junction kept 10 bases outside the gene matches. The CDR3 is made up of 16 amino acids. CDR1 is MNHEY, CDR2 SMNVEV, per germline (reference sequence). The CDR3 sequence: CASSRGRTGVDYGYTF. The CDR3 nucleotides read TGTGCCAGCAGTCGCGGACGGACAGGGGTGGACTATGGCTACACCTTC.

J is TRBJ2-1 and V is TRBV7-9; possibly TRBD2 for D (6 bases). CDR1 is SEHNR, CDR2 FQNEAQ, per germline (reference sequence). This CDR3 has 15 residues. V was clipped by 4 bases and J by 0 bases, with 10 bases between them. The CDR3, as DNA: TGTGCCAGCAGCTCCGCCGGGGGCTCCTACAATGAGCAGTTCTTC. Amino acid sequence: CASSSAGGSYNEQFF.

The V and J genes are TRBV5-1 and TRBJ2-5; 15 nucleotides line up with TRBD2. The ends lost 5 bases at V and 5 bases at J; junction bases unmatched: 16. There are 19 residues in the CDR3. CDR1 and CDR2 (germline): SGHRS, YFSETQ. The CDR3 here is CASSIGTSGGIRTWETQYF. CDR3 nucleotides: TGCGCCAGCAGTATAGGGACTAGCGGGGGGATCCGCACTTGGGAGACCCAGTACTTC. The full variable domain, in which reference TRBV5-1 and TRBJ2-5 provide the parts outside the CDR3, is KAGVTQTPRYLIKTRGQQVTLSCSPISGHRSVSWYQQTPGQGLQFLFEYFSETQRNKGNFPGRFSGRQFSNSRSEMNVSTLELGDSALYLCASSIGTSGGIRTWETQYFGPGTRLLVL.

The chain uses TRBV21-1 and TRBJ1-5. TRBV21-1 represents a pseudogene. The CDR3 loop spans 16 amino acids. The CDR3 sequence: CASSKPINTGNQPQHF. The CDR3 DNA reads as TGTGCCAGCAGCAAGCCTATTAATACTGGCAATCAGCCCCAGCATTTT.

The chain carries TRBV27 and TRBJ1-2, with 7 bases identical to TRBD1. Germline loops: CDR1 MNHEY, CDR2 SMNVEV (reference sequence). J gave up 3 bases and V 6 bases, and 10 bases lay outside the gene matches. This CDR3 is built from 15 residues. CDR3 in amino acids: CASRPGTELDYGYTF. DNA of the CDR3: TGTGCCAGCAGACCCGGGACAGAGTTAGACTATGGCTACACCTTC.

The CDR3 loop reads CASSLGGGGDNEQFF. CDR3 nucleotide sequence: TGTGCCAGCAGTTTGGGTGGCGGGGGAGACAATGAGCAGTTCTTC. The V call is TRBV6-5, the J call TRBJ2-1; 7 bases are a match to TRBD2. V lost 4 bases to trimming and J lost 5 bases; unmatched junction nucleotides: 8. Per the germline V gene, CDR1 is MNHEY and CDR2 is SVGAGI. This CDR3 is built from 15 residues.

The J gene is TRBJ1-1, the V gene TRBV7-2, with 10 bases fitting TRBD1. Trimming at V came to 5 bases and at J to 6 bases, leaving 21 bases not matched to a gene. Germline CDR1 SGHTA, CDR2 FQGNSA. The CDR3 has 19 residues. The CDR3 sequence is CASSPLGSEVDRGYAEAFF. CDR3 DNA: TGTGCCAGCAGCCCCTTAGGGTCAGAAGTGGACAGGGGGTACGCTGAAGCTTTCTTT.